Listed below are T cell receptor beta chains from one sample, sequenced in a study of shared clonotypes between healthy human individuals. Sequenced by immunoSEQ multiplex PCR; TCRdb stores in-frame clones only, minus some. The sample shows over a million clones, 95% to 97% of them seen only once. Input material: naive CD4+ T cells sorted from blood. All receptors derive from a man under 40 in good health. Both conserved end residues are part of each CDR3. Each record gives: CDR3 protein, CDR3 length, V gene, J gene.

CASSDVFSGANVLTF,15,TRBV6-4,TRBJ2-6
CASSSRLAGGNEQFF,15,TRBV7-2,TRBJ2-1
CASRSEGETQYF,12,TRBV2,TRBJ2-5
CASSITDQNEQFF,13,TRBV5-4,TRBJ2-1
CASSFTSGSYNEQFF,15,TRBV6-1,TRBJ2-1
CASTRPGLPPGELFF,15,TRBV28,TRBJ2-2
CASSPRGDTGELFF,14,TRBV7-9,TRBJ2-2
CASSLGLSALNEQFF,15,TRBV5-1,TRBJ2-1
CASSQDGQRQGDTQYF,16,TRBV4-1,TRBJ2-3
CASSLLGRYQPQHF,14,TRBV28,TRBJ1-5
CAGQGSDEQYF,11,TRBV2,TRBJ2-7